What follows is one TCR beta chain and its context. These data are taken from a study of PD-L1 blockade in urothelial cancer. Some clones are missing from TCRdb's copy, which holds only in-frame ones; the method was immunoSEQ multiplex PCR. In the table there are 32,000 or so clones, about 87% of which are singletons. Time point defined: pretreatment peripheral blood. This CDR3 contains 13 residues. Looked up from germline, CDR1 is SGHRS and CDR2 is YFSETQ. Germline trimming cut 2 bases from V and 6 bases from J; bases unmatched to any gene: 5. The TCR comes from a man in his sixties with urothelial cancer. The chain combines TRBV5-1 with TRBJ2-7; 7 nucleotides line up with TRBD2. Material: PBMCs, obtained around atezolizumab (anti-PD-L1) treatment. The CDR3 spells CASSFGGSPEQYF. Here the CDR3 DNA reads TGCGCCAGCAGCTTCGGCGGGAGTCCCGAGCAGTACTTC.